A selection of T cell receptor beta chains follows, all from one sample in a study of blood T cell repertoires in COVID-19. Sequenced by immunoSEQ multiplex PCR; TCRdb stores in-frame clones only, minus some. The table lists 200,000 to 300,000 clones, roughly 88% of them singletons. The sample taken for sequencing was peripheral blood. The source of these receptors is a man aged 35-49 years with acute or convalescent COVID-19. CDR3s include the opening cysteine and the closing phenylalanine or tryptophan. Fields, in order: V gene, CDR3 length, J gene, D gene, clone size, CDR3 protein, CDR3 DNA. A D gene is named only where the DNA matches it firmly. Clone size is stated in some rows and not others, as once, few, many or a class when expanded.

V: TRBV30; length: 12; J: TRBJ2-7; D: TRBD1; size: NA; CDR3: CAWSPKRQGRFF; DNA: TGTGCCTGGAGTCCAAAGAGACAGGGGAGATTCTTC
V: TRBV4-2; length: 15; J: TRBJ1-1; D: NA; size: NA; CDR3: CASSHRQALNTEAFF; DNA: TGTGCCAGCAGCCACCGACAGGCGCTGAACACTGAAGCTTTCTTT
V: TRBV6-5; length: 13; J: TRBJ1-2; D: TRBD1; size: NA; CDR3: CASSQGALYGYTF; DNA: TGTGCCAGCAGTCAGGGGGCGCTCTATGGCTACACCTTC
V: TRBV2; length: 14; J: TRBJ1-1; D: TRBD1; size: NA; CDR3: CASSTGGWNTEAFF; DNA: TGTGCCAGCAGTACAGGGGGTTGGAACACTGAAGCTTTCTTT
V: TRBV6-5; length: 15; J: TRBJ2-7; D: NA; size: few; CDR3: CASSRDTGSTYEQYF; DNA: TGTGCCAGCAGTAGAGACACAGGGTCGACCTACGAGCAGTACTTC
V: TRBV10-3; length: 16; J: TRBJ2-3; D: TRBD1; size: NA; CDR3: CAISESGTGLTDTQYF; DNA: TGTGCCATCAGTGAATCCGGGACAGGGCTCACAGATACGCAGTATTTT
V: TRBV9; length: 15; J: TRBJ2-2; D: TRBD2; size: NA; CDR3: CASRRTSGRGGELFF; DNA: TGTGCCAGCAGGAGGACTAGCGGAAGGGGCGGGGAGCTGTTTTTT
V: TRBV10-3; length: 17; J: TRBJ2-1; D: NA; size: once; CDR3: CAISSSRLEGSYNEQFF; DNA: TGTGCCATCAGTTCCTCCCGACTAGAGGGCTCCTACAATGAGCAGTTCTTC
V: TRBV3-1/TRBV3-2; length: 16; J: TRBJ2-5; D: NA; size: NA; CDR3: CASSRGGGGTQETQYF; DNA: TGTGCCAGCAGCCGGGGAGGCGGCGGGACCCAAGAGACCCAGTACTTC
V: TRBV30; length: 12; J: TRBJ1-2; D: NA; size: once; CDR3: CAWSVEGSSYTF; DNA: TGTGCCTGGAGTGTCGAGGGTAGCAGCTACACCTTC
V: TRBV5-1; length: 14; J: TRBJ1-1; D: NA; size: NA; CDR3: CASSSGFGGTEAFF; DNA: TGCGCCAGCAGCTCCGGCTTCGGGGGCACTGAAGCTTTCTTT